This T cell receptor (beta chain) was captured in a study of metastatic and nonmetastatic thyroid tumors. Overall study: Thyroid patients, malignant and benign, had repertoires compared across blood and tumor or nodule tissue.

Patients had received no treatment of any kind before thyroid surgery. TCRdb reanalyzed the PCR reads with MiXCR. The sample comprises about 7,900 clones, 26% of which are singletons, and roughly 6.1% rests with the top ten. Sequencing was done on a sample of adjacent normal tissue. The receptor was derived from a female donor with papillary thyroid cancer or a benign thyroid nodule (not recorded which). Some clones in this sample may be carry-over from other donors' samples.

The CDR3, as DNA: TGTGCCAGCAGCTCTCAGGGGGGACAGCCCCAGCATTTT. Its protein product is CASSSQGGQPQHF. The chain is built from TRBV7-2 and TRBJ1-5; 7 nucleotides line up with TRBD1. Germline V gives CDR1 SGHTA, CDR2 FQGNSA. J lost 7 bases, V lost 4 bases, and 4 bases had no gene match. This CDR3 contains 13 residues. Complete variable domain (other parts from reference TRBV7-2 and TRBJ1-5): GAGVSQSPSNKVTEKGKDVELRCDPISGHTALYWYRQSLGQGLEFLIYFQGNSAPDKSGLPSDRFSAERTGGSVSTLTIQRTQQEDSAVYLCASSSQGGQPQHFGDGTRLSIL.